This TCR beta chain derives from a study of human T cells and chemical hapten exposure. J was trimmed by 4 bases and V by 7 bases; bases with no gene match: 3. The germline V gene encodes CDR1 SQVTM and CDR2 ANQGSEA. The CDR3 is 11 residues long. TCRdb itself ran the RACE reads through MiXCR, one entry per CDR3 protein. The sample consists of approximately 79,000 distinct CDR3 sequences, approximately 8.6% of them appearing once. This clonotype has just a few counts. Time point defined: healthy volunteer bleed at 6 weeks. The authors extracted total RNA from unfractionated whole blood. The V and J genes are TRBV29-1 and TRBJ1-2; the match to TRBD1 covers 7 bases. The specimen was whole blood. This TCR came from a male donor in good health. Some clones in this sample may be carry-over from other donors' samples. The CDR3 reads CSGGDSYGYTF. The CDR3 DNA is TGCAGCGGGGGGGACAGCTATGGCTACACCTTC.